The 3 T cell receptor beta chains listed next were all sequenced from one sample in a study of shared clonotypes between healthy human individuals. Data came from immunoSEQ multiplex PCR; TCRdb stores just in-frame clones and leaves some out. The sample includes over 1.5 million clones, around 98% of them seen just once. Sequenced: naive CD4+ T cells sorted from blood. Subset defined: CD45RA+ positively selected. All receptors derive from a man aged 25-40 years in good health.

CDR3 bases: TGTGCCAGCAGCCAAAGTCCAGGACTGACGGGTCGCGAGACCCAGTACTTC. Protein product: CASSQSPGLTGRETQYF. V gene TRBV4-2 combines with J gene TRBJ2-5; D is possibly TRBD2 (5 bases). The V end was cut by 2 bases, the J end by 5 bases, with 21 bases between. The germline CDR1 and CDR2 sequences are LGHNA and YNFKEQ. CDR3 length equals 17 residues.

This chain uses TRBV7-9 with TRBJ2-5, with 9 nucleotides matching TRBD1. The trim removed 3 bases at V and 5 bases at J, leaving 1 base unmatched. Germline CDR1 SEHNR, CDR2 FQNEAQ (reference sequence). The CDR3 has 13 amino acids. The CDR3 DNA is TGTGCCAGCAGCTTCGGACAGGGGGAGACCCAGTACTTC. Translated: CASSFGQGETQYF. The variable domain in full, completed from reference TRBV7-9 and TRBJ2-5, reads DTGVSQNPRHKITKRGQNVTFRCDPISEHNRLYWYRQTLGQGPEFLTYFQNEAQLEKSRLLSDRFSAERPKGSFSTLEIQRTEQGDSAMYLCASSFGQGETQYFGPGTRLLVL.

The CDR3 region is CASSEKDTEAFF. For the CDR3, the DNA is TGTGCCAGCAGTGAAAAGGACACTGAAGCTTTCTTT. The chain carries TRBV2 and TRBJ1-1, with D uncertain. CDR1 is SNHLY and CDR2 is FYNNEI in the germline V gene. CDR3 length: 12 residues. V lost 2 bases to trimming and J lost 3 bases, with 4 bases between them. The whole variable domain, remainder taken from reference TRBV2 and TRBJ1-1, is EPEVTQTPSHQVTQMGQEVILRCVPISNHLYFYWYRQILGQKVEFLVSFYNNEISEKSEIFDDQFSVERPDGSNFTLKIRSTKLEDSAMYFCASSEKDTEAFFGQGTRLTVV.